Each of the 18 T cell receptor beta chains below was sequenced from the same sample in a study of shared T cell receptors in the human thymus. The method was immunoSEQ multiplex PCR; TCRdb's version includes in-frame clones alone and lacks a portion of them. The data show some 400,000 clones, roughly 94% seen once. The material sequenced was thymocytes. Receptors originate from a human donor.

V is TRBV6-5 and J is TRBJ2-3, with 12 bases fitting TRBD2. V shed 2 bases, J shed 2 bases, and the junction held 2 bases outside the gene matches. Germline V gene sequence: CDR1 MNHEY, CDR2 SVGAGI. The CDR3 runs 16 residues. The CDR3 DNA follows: TGTGCCAGCAGTTACACTAGCGGGAGGTACACAGATACGCAGTATTTT. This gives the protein CASSYTSGRYTDTQYF.

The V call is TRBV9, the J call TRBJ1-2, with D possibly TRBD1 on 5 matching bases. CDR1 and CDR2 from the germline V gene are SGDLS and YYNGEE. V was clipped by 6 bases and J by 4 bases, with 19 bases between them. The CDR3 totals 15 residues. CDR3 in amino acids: CASTLRGDLSYGYTF. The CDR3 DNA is TGTGCCAGCACCCTACGGGGGGACCTTTCCTATGGCTACACCTTC.

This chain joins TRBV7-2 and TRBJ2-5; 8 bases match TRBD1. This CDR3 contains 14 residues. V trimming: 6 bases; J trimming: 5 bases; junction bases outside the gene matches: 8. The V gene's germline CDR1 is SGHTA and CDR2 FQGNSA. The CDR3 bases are TGTGCCAGCAGACCCAGGGGGCGAGGGGAGACCCAGTACTTC. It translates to CASRPRGRGETQYF.

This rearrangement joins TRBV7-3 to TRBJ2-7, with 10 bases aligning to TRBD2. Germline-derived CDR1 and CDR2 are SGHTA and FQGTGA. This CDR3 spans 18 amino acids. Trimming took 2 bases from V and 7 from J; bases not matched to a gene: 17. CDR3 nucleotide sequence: TGTGCCAGCAGCTTAGAGCTGGCCGAGGCTAGCGGGAGACGGGAGCAGTACTTC. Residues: CASSLELAEASGRREQYF. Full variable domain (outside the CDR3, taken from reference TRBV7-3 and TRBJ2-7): GAGVSQTPSNKVTEKGKYVELRCDPISGHTALYWYRQSLGQGPEFLIYFQGTGAADDSGLPNDRFFAVRPEGSVSTLKIQRTERGDSAVYLCASSLELAEASGRREQYFGPGTRLTVT.

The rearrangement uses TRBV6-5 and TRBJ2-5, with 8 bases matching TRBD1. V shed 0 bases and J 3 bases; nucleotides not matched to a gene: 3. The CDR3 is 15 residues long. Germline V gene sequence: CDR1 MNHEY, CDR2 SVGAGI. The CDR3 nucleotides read TGTGCCAGCAGTTACTCGACAGGGGTAAAAGAGACCCAGTACTTC. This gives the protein CASSYSTGVKETQYF.

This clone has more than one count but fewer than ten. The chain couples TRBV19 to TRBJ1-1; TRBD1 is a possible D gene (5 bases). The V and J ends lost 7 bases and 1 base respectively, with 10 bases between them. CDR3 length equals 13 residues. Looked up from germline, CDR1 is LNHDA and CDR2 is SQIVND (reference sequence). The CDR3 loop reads CASTLGGNTEAFF. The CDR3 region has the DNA TGTGCCAGTACCCTGGGGGGGAACACTGAAGCTTTCTTT.

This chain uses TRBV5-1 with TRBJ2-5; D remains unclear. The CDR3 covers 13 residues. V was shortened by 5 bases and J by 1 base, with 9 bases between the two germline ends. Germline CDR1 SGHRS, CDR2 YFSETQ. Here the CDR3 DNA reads TGCGCCAGCAGTTCGAGCCTCCAAGAGACCCAGTACTTC. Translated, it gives CASSSSLQETQYF.

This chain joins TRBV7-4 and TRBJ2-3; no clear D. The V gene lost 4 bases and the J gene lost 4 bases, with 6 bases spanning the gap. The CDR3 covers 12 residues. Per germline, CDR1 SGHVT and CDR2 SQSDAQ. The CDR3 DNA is TGTGCCAGCAGCTCGCTTGCAGATACGCAGTATTTT. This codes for CASSSLADTQYF. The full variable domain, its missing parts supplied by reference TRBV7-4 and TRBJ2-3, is GAGVSQSPRYKVAKRGRDVALRCDSISGHVTLYWYRQTLGQGSEVLTYSQSDAQRDKSGRPSGRFSAERPERSVSTLKIQRTEQGDSAVYLCASSSLADTQYFGPGTRLTVL.

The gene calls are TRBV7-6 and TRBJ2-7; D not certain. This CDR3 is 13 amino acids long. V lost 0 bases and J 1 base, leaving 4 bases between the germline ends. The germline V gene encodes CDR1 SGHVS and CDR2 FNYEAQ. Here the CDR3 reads CASSLAYSYEQYF. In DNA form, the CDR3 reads TGTGCCAGCAGCTTAGCCTATTCCTACGAGCAGTACTTC.

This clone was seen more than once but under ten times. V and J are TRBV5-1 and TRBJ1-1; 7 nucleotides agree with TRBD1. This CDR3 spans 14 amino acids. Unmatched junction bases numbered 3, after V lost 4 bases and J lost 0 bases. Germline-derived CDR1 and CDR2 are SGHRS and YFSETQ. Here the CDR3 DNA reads TGCGCCAGCAGCCGCGACAGGGTGAACACTGAAGCTTTCTTT. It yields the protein CASSRDRVNTEAFF.

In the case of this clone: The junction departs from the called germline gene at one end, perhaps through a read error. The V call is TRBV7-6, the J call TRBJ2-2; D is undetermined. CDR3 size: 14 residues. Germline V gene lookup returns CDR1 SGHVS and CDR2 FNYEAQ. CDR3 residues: CASSLMVRTGELFF. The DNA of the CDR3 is TGTGCCAGCAGCTTAATGGTTAGGACCGGAGAGCTGTTTTTT.

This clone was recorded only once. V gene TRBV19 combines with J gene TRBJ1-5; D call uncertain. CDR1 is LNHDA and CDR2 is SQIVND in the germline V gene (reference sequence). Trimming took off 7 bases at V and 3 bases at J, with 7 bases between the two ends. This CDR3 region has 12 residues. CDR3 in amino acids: CASTGFNQPQHF. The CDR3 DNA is TGTGCCAGTACGGGGTTCAATCAGCCCCAGCATTTT.

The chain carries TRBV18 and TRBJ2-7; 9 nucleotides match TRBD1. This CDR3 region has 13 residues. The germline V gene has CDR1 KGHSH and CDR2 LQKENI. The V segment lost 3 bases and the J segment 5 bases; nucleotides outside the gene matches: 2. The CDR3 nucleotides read TGTGCCAGCTCACCCCGGACAGGGGACGAGCAGTACTTC. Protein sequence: CASSPRTGDEQYF. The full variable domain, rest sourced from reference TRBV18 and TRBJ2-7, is NAGVMQNPRHLVRRRGQEARLRCSPMKGHSHVYWYRQLPEEGLKFMVYLQKENIIDESGMPKERFSAEFPKEGPSILRIQQVVRGDSAAYFCASSPRTGDEQYFGPGTRLTVT.

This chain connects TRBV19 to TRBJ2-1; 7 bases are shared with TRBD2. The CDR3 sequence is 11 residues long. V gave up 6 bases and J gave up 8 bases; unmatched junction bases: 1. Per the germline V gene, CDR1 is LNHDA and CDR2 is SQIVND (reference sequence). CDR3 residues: CASSGRHEQFF. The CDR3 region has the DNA TGTGCCAGTAGCGGGAGGCATGAGCAGTTCTTC.

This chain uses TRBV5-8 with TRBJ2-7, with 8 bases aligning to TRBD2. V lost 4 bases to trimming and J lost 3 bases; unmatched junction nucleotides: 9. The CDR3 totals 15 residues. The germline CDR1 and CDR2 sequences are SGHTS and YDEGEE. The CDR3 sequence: CASSPDCSGIYEQYF. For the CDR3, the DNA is TGTGCCAGCAGCCCGGATTGTAGCGGGATCTACGAGCAGTACTTC.

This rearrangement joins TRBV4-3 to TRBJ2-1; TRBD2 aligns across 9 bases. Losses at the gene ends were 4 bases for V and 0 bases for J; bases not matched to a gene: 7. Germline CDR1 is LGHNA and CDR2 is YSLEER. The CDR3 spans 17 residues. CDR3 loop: CASSRRLAESSYNEQFF. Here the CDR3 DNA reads TGCGCCAGCAGCCGACGACTAGCGGAGAGCTCCTACAATGAGCAGTTCTTC.

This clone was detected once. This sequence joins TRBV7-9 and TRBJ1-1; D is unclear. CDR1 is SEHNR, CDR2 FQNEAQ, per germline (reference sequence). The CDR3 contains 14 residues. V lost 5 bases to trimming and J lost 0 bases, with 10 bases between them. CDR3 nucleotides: TGTGCCAGCAGCCCTTCGGCCTTGAACACTGAAGCTTTCTTT. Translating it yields CASSPSALNTEAFF.

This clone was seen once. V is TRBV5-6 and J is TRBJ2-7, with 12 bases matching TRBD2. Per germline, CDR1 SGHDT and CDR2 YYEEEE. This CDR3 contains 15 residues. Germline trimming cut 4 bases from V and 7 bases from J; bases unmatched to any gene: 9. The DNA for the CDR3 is TGTGCCAGCAGCACGTGGACTAGCGGGGTTCTGGAGCAGTACTTC. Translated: CASSTWTSGVLEQYF.